This T cell receptor beta chain was identified during a study of T cells in localized non-small cell lung cancer. Study results and limitations: Higher blood T cell density tracked longer overall survival.

To note about this clone: Its antigen is as yet unknown.

The method was immunoSEQ multiplex PCR; TCRdb's version includes in-frame clones alone and lacks a portion of them. The table has about 91,000 clones, around 90% seen once; the top ten hold roughly 15%. The V segment lost 3 bases and the J segment 3 bases; nucleotides outside the gene matches: 6. CDR1 and CDR2 (germline): SGHRS, YFSETQ. This CDR3 is built from 15 residues. The chain links TRBV5-1 to TRBJ2-3; 8 nucleotides match TRBD1. This sequence was found in a man aged 35 to 69 with stage I squamous cell lung carcinoma. The sequencing used peripheral blood, collected before any cancer treatment. This CDR3 reads CASSSGQGRTDTQYF. DNA for the CDR3: TGCGCCAGCAGCTCCGGACAGGGAAGGACAGATACGCAGTATTTT.